The 14 T cell receptor beta chains presented below share a single source sample, sequenced in a study of T cell responses to AZD1222 COVID-19 vaccine. Using immunoSEQ multiplex PCR, the repertoire was profiled, and TCRdb retains in-frame clones only, with some absent. The sample shows around 180,000 clones, roughly 87% of them seen only once. The sequenced sample was peripheral blood, obtained on day 0 of AZD1222 vaccination. The receptor source for this set is an adult in good health.

V is TRBV7-9 and J is TRBJ2-5, with D unclear. V was cut by 5 bases and J by 1 base, with 11 bases left in between. Germline CDR1 is SEHNR and CDR2 is FQNEAQ (reference sequence). The CDR3 extends over 14 amino acids. The CDR3 DNA reads as TGTGCCAGCAGCACCCAAGGCTTCCAAGAGACCCAGTACTTC. This sequence encodes CASSTQGFQETQYF.

CDR3 in amino acids: CASSLPGGFSSYNEQFF. CDR3 DNA: TGTGCCAGCAGCCTACCTGGCGGGTTCAGCTCCTACAATGAGCAGTTCTTC. The rearrangement uses TRBV5-4 and TRBJ2-1; D possibly corresponds to TRBD2 (5 bases). Germline V lookup: CDR1 SGHNT, CDR2 YYREEE (reference sequence). The CDR3 consists of 17 residues. The V end was cut by 4 bases, the J end by 0 bases, with 17 bases between.

This clone was detected only once. The V and J genes are TRBV19 and TRBJ2-5, with 7 bases that match TRBD2. CDR1 and CDR2 (germline): LNHDA, SQIVND (reference sequence). The CDR3 is 15 residues long. The junction had 5 bases not matched to a gene; V was cut back by 2 bases and J by 2 bases. The CDR3 region is CASSIRTSGQETQYF. For the CDR3, the DNA is TGTGCCAGTAGTATAAGGACTAGTGGGCAAGAGACCCAGTACTTC.

This clone was counted once. This rearrangement joins TRBV5-1 to TRBJ1-1; a possible D gene is TRBD1 (5 bases). Trimming shortened V by 2 bases and J by 1 base, and 15 bases separated the two germline ends. Germline CDR1 reads SGHRS; CDR2 reads YFSETQ. This CDR3 region has 16 residues. CDR3 coding DNA: TGCGCCAGCAGCTTAACAGGCACGATCGGGAACACTGAAGCTTTCTTT. It translates to CASSLTGTIGNTEAFF.

The chain carries TRBV7-9 and TRBJ2-3; TRBD2 matches at 12 bases. Losses at the gene ends were 3 bases for V and 6 bases for J; bases not matched to a gene: 7. The CDR3 runs to 16 residues. The germline V gene has CDR1 SEHNR and CDR2 FQNEAQ (reference sequence). The CDR3 DNA reads as TGTGCCAGCAGCTTCCTGACTAGCGGGAGTGGGGATACGCAGTATTTT. Amino acid sequence: CASSFLTSGSGDTQYF.

In this sample, this clone turned up once. The gene calls are TRBV4-1 and TRBJ2-1; D may be TRBD2 (5 bases). The CDR3 sequence is 16 residues long. The V gene's germline CDR1 is MGHRA and CDR2 YSYEKL. Trimming pared 2 bases from V and 5 bases from J, leaving 16 bases between. For the CDR3, the DNA is TGCGCCAGCAGCCAAAGTGTAGTTTCGGGGAACAATGAGCAGTTCTTC. It specifies CASSQSVVSGNNEQFF.

The J gene is TRBJ2-2, the V gene TRBV29-1, with 7 bases identical to TRBD2. V shed 1 base, J shed 5 bases, and the junction held 19 bases outside the gene matches. The CDR3 loop spans 19 amino acids. Germline V gene data show CDR1 as SQVTM and CDR2 as ANQGSEA. The CDR3 nucleotides are TGCAGCGTTGAAGTTCCGGGGACCTGGGCGGGAGAAGGGACCGGGGAGCTGTTTTTT. Its protein is CSVEVPGTWAGEGTGELFF.

J is TRBJ1-4 and V is TRBV18; 7 bases map to TRBD1. J was trimmed by 6 bases and V by 9 bases; bases with no gene match: 7. This CDR3 has 13 amino acids. The germline V gene has CDR1 KGHSH and CDR2 LQKENI. For the CDR3, the DNA is TGTGCCAGTTCCGGGACAGTCGATGAAAAACTGTTTTTT. Residues: CASSGTVDEKLFF. Full variable domain (rest looked up from reference TRBV18 and TRBJ1-4): NAGVMQNPRHLVRRRGQEARLRCSPMKGHSHVYWYRQLPEEGLKFMVYLQKENIIDESGMPKERFSAEFPKEGPSILRIQQVVRGDSAAYFCASSGTVDEKLFFGSGTQLSVL.

The CDR3 nucleotides are TGTGCCACCAGTGTCCCTTGGGCCAGGGCCACCGGGGAGCTGTTTTTT. Translation gives CATSVPWARATGELFF. The chain joins TRBV24-1 to TRBJ2-2, with D perhaps matching TRBD1 (5 bases). CDR3 size: 16 residues. Germline loops: CDR1 KGHDR, CDR2 SFDVKD. V was clipped by 5 bases and J by 4 bases, with 16 bases between them.

The J gene is TRBJ2-1, the V gene TRBV7-9; possible D gene TRBD2, 7 bases. CDR3 length equals 16 residues. Trimming removed 7 bases at V and 6 bases at J, with 22 bases between. CDR1 is SEHNR and CDR2 is FQNEAQ in the germline V gene (reference sequence). DNA for the CDR3: TGTGCCAGCAACCCTCAGAGGGGGACTAAGCGCAATGAGCAGTTCTTC. Translated, it gives CASNPQRGTKRNEQFF.

About this clone itself: At one end, the junction sequence differs from germline, possibly due to a read error. V gene TRBV30 combines with J gene TRBJ2-5; weak D call: TRBD1 (5 bases). This CDR3 spans 11 amino acids. The germline CDR1 and CDR2 sequences are GTSNPN and SVGIG (reference sequence). The chain's CDR3 is CAWSVQESQYF. In nucleotides, the CDR3 is TGTGCCTGGAGTGTACAGGAGAGCCAGTACTTC. The whole variable domain, filled in from reference TRBV30 and TRBJ2-5, reads SQTIHQWPATLVQPVGSPLSLECTVEGTSNPNLYWYRQAAGRGLQLLFYSVGIGQISSEVPQNLSASRPQDRQFILSSKKLLLSDSGFYLCAWSVQESQYFGPGTRLLVL.

The V gene is TRBV11-2, the J gene TRBJ2-7; 11 bases fit TRBD1. V lost 1 base, J lost 4 bases, and 6 bases stayed unmatched. The germline V gene has CDR1 SGHAT and CDR2 FQNNGV. The CDR3 has 16 amino acids. The CDR3 loop reads CASSLVLGTGGYEQYF. DNA for the CDR3: TGTGCCAGCAGCTTAGTATTAGGGACAGGGGGTTACGAGCAGTACTTC.

As to this clone: The same CDR3 also results from other DNA sequences found in this sample. This chain uses TRBV18 with TRBJ1-1; D uncertain. V was cut by 3 bases and J by 2 bases, with 10 bases left in between. The CDR3 extends over 14 amino acids. Per the germline V gene, CDR1 is KGHSH and CDR2 is LQKENI. The CDR3 loop is CASSPPGVNTEAFF. The CDR3 DNA follows: TGTGCCAGCTCACCCCCAGGAGTAAACACTGAAGCTTTCTTT.

This rearrangement joins TRBV5-1 to TRBJ2-7; D not resolved. The CDR3 has 14 residues. V was shortened by 3 bases and J by 6 bases, with 16 bases between the two germline ends. Germline loops: CDR1 SGHRS, CDR2 YFSETQ. The CDR3 nucleotides are TGCGCCAGCAGCTCTCATCCCGGACGTGGCGAGCAGTACTTC. Residues: CASSSHPGRGEQYF.